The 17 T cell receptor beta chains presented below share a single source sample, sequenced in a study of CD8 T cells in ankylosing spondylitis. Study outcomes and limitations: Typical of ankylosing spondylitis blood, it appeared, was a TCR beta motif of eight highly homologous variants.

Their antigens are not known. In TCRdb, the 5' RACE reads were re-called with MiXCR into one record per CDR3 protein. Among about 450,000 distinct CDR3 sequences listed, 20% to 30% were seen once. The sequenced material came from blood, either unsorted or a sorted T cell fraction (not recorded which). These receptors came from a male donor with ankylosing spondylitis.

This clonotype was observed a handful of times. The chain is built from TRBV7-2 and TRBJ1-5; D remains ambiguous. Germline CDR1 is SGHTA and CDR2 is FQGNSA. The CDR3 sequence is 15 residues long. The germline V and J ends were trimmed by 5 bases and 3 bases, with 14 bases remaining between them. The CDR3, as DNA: TGTGCCAGCAGCCTGGGGTCGGTCTACAATCAGCCCCAGCATTTT. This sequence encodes CASSLGSVYNQPQHF.

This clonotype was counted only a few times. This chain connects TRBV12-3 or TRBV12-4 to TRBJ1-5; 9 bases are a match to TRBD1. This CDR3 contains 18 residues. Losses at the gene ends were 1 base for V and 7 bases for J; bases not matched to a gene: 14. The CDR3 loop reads CASSLEFIGTGSGQPQHF. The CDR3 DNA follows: TGTGCCAGCAGTTTAGAGTTTATAGGGACAGGGTCGGGGCAGCCCCAGCATTTT.

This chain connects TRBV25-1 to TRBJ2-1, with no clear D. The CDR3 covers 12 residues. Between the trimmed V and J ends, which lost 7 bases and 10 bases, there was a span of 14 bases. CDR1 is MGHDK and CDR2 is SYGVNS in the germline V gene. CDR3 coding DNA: TGTGCCAGCACACAAATCGCCGGCGAGCAGTTCTTC. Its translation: CASTQIAGEQFF.

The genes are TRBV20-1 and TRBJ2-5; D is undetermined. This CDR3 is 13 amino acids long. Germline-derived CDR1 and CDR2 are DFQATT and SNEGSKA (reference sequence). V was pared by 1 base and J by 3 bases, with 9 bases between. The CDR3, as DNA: TGCAGTGCTAGAGCCAACTGGGAAGAGACCCAGTACTTC. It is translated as CSARANWEETQYF.

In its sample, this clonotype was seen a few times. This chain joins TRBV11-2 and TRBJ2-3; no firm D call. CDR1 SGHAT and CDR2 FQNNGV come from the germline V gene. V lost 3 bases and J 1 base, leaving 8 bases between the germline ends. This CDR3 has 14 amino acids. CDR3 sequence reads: CASSFRVRTDTQYF. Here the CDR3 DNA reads TGTGCCAGCAGCTTTCGGGTTCGCACAGATACGCAGTATTTT.

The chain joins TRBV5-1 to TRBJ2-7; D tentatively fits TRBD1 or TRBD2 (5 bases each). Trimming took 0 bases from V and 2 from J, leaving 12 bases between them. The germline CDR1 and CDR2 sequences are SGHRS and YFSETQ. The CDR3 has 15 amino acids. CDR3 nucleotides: TGCGCCAGCAGCTTGGGGGCCGGGGCGGCCTACGAGCAGTACGTC. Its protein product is CASSLGAGAAYEQYV.

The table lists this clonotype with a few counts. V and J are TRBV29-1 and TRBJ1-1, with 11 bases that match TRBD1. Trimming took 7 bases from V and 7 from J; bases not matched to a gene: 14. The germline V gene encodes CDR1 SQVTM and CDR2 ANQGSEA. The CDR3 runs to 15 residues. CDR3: CSARTGGIEGNEAFF. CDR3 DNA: TGCAGCGCTCGGACAGGGGGCATTGAAGGGAATGAAGCTTTCTTT. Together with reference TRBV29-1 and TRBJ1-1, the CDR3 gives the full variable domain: SAVISQKPSRDICQRGTSLTIQCQVDSQVTMMFWYRQQPGQSLTLIATANQGSEATYESGFVIDKFPISRPNLTFSTLTVSNMSPEDSSIYLCSARTGGIEGNEAFFGQGTRLTVV.

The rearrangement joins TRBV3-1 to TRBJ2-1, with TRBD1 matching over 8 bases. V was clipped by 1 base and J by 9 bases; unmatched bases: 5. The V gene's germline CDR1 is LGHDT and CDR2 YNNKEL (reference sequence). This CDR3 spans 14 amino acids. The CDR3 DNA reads TGTGCCAGCAGCCAAGTGTCCGACAGGGGTGAGCAGTTCTTC. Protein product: CASSQVSDRGEQFF.

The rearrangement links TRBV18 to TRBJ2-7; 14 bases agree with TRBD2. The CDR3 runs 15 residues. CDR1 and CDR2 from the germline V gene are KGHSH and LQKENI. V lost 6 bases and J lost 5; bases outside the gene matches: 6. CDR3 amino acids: CASSHVGLAGDEQYF. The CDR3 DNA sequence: TGTGCCAGCTCCCACGTGGGACTAGCGGGAGACGAGCAGTACTTC.

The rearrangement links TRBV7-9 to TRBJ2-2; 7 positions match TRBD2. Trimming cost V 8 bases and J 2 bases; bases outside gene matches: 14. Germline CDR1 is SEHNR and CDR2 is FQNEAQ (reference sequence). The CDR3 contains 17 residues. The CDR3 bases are TGTGCCAGCGGCCCTGGGCTGACTAGCTCTAACACCGGGGAGCTGTTTTTT. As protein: CASGPGLTSSNTGELFF. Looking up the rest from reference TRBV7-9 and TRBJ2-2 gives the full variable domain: DTGVSQNPRHKITKRGQNVTFRCDPISEHNRLYWYRQTLGQGPEFLTYFQNEAQLEKSRLLSDRFSAERPKGSFSTLEIQRTEQGDSAMYLCASGPGLTSSNTGELFFGEGSRLTVL.

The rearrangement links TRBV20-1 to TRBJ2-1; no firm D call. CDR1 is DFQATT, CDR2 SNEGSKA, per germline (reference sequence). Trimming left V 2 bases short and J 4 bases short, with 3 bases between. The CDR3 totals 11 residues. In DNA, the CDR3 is TGCAGTGCTAGACCGTACAATGAGCAGTTCTTC. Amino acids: CSARPYNEQFF.

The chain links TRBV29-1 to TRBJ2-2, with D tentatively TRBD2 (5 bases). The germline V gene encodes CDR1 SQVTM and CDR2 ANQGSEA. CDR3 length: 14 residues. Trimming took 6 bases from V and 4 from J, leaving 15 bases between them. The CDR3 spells CSVAFGVRTGELFF. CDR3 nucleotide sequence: TGCAGCGTGGCGTTCGGGGTTCGCACCGGGGAGCTGTTTTTT.

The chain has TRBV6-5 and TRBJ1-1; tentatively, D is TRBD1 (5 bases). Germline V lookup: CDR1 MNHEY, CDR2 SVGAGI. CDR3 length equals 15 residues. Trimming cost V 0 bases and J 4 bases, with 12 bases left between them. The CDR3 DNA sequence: TGTGCCAGCAGTTACTCAAAGGGGCGCAGCACTGAAGCTTTCTTT. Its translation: CASSYSKGRSTEAFF.

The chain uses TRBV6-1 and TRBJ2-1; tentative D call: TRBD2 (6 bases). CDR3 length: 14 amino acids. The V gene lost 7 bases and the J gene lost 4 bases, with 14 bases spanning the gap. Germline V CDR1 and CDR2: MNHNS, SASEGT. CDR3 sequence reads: CASTAPGSYNEQFF. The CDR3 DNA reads TGTGCCAGCACCGCCCCCGGGAGTTACAATGAGCAGTTCTTC.

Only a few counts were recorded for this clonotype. This CDR3 is CATSDKTKAGANVLTF. DNA for the CDR3: TGTGCCACCAGTGATAAAACTAAGGCTGGGGCCAACGTCCTGACTTTC. J is TRBJ2-6 and V is TRBV24-1; no reliable D call. Deletions cut 3 bases from V and 2 bases from J, with 10 bases between. CDR3 length: 16 amino acids. Looked up from germline, CDR1 is KGHDR and CDR2 is SFDVKD.

CDR3 loop: CASSVSGSDYEQYV. The CDR3 coding sequence is TGTGCCAGCAGCGTCTCAGGGAGTGACTACGAGCAGTACGTC. This chain uses TRBV11-2 with TRBJ2-7; D is perhaps TRBD1 or TRBD2 (5 bases each). V was shortened by 5 bases and J by 3 bases, with 14 bases between the two germline ends. The germline V gene encodes CDR1 SGHAT and CDR2 FQNNGV. The length of the CDR3 is 14 residues.

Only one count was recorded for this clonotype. The CDR3 reads CASSLGWTTQETQYF. CDR3 DNA sequence: TGCGCCAGCAGCTTGGGATGGACAACCCAAGAGACCCAGTACTTC. V gene TRBV5-1 combines with J gene TRBJ2-5; the D gene is possibly TRBD1 (5 bases). Trimming stripped 0 bases from V and 1 base from J, with 10 bases between. Germline CDR1 is SGHRS and CDR2 is YFSETQ. This CDR3 comprises 15 residues.